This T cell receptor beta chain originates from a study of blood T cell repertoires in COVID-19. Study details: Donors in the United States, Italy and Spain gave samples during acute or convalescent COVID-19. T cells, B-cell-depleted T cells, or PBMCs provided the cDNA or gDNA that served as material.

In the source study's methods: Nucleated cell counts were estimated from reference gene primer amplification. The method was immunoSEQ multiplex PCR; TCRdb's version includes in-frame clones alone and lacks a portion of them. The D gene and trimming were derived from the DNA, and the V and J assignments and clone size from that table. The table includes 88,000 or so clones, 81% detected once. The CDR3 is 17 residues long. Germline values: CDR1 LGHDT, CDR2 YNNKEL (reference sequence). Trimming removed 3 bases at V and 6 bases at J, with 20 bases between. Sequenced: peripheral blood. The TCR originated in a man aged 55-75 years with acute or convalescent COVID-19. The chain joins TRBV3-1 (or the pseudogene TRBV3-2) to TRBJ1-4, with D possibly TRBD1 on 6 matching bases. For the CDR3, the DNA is TGTGCCAGCAGCCATATCCCAGAGGGGGGGCTTGATGAAAAACTGTTTTTT. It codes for CASSHIPEGGLDEKLFF.